A single sample is the source of the 11 T cell receptor beta chains below, sequenced in a study of T cells in Graves' hyperthyroidism and ophthalmopathy. Authors of the study amplified TCR beta CDR3 regions from RNA transcripts. The primer set for the first-round RT-PCR of the TCR CDR3 was HTBI. TCRdb reprocessed the multiplex PCR reads via MiXCR and lists one record per CDR3 protein. The data hold 500,000 to 800,000 distinct CDR3 sequences, with about 45% observed a single time. Input material: peripheral blood or thyroid tissue (not recorded which). The receptor set was obtained from an adult man with Graves' disease, either hyperthyroidism or ophthalmopathy (not recorded which).

The V gene is TRBV6-6, the J gene TRBJ2-5; D perhaps matches TRBD2 (6 bases). CDR1 MNHNY and CDR2 SVGAGI come from the germline V gene (reference sequence). The CDR3 runs 14 residues. Trimming removed 6 bases from V and 5 bases from J, with 16 bases in between. CDR3 amino acids: CASRPGDGGETQYF. CDR3 nucleotides: TGTGCCAGCAGACCTGGGGACGGGGGTGAGACCCAGTACTTC.

The rearrangement links TRBV10-3 to TRBJ1-5; 7 nucleotides agree with TRBD1. Germline values: CDR1 ENHRY, CDR2 SYGVKD. V trimming: 3 bases; J trimming: 0 bases; junction bases outside the gene matches: 8. CDR3 length equals 17 residues. CDR3 in DNA: TGTGCCATCAGTGACCCTCGACAGGGTGGTAGCAATCAGCCCCAGCATTTT. This sequence encodes CAISDPRQGGSNQPQHF.

This clonotype was recorded at least ten times. V and J are TRBV2 and TRBJ2-7; D ambiguous. V lost 5 bases to trimming and J lost 3 bases, with 5 bases between them. The CDR3 has 11 residues. Germline loops: CDR1 SNHLY, CDR2 FYNNEI. This chain's CDR3 is CASSLFYEQYF. CDR3 DNA: TGTGCCAGCAGTCTCTTCTACGAGCAGTACTTC.

The CDR3 protein is CASSQLGGRFTEAFF. The DNA for the CDR3 is TGTGCCAGCAGTCAACTGGGGGGCCGTTTTACTGAAGCTTTCTTT. The chain uses TRBV7-6 and TRBJ1-1; perhaps TRBD1 as D (6 bases). The V and J ends lost 6 bases and 5 bases respectively, with 19 bases between them. Germline-derived CDR1 and CDR2 are SGHVS and FNYEAQ. The CDR3 sequence is 15 residues long.

In regard to this clonotype: The junction departs from germline at one end; a sequencing error may be responsible. V is TRBV7-9 and J is TRBJ1-2; the D is unclear. Germline V gene lookup returns CDR1 SEHNR and CDR2 FQNEAQ (reference sequence). The CDR3 is 13 residues long. In DNA, the CDR3 is TGCGCCAGCAGCTTCTCGGGGAACCATGGCTACACCTTC. Residues: CASSFSGNHGYTF.

Regarding this clonotype: One base away lies a much larger clone, so this may be a sequencing read error. The rearrangement joins TRBV2 to TRBJ1-1; D is uncertain. The CDR3 spans 13 residues. CDR1 is SNHLY and CDR2 is FYNNEI in the germline V gene. V shed 4 bases and J shed 6 bases, with 12 bases lying between them. The CDR3 here is CASSGGQTAEAFF. Written as DNA, the CDR3 is TGTGCCAGCAGTGGCGGCCAGACGGCTGAAGCTTTCTTT.

This clonotype was detected many times. V gene TRBV12-3 or TRBV12-4 combines with J gene TRBJ1-2, with 8 bases lining up with TRBD1. The CDR3 sequence is 14 residues long. V was pared by 5 bases and J by 6 bases, with 8 bases of the junction left unmatched. The CDR3 reads CASSGDRISHGYTF. The DNA for the CDR3 is TGTGCCAGCAGTGGGGACAGGATCTCCCATGGCTACACCTTC.

This clonotype was seen only a few times. This chain uses TRBV10-2 with TRBJ1-1; D is ambiguous. Per the germline V gene, CDR1 is WSHSY and CDR2 is SAAADI. This CDR3 has 14 amino acids. V gave up 6 bases and J gave up 4 bases, with 15 bases separating them. The CDR3, as DNA: TGCGCCAGCAGCCAAGCTGTATCGGGCACTGAAGCTTTCTTT. It specifies CASSQAVSGTEAFF.

V usage is TRBV7-3 and J usage is TRBJ1-2; D call uncertain. Trimming removed 2 bases at V and 3 bases at J, with 7 bases between. Germline V lookup: CDR1 SGHTA, CDR2 FQGTGA. This CDR3 is built from 13 residues. This CDR3 is CASSLAPDYGYTF. CDR3 DNA: TGTGCCAGCAGCTTAGCCCCGGACTATGGCTACACCTTC.

This clonotype appeared many times. The V and J genes are TRBV15 and TRBJ1-4; D gene unclear. Per the germline V gene, CDR1 is LNHNV and CDR2 is YYDKDF (reference sequence). V lost 2 bases and J 8 bases, leaving 12 bases between the germline ends. CDR3 size: 14 residues. CDR3 loop: CATSRSGQREKLFF. CDR3 sequence (DNA): TGTGCCACCAGCAGAAGTGGCCAGAGAGAAAAACTGTTTTTT.

Concerning this clonotype: Just one base apart from a much larger clone, this may be a read error. Because it lacks the conserved phenylalanine or tryptophan at the end, this CDR3 is likely a read error. The chain uses TRBV20-1 and TRBJ2-5, with D unresolved. Germline CDR1 and CDR2: DFQATT and SNEGSKA (reference sequence). This CDR3 is 12 amino acids long. V was trimmed by 4 bases and J by 3 bases, leaving 9 bases between them. CDR3 sequence reads: CSAMSTEETQYL. CDR3 nucleotides: TGCAGTGCTATGAGCACGGAAGAGACCCAGTACCTC.